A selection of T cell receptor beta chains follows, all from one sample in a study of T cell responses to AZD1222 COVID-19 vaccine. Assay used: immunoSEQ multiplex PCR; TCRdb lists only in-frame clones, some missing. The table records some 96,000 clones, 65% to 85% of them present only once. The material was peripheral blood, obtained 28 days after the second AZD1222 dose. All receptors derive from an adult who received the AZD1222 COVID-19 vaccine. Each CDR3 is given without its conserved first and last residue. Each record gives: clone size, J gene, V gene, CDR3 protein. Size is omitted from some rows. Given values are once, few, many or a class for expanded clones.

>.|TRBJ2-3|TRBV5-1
ASSWTSGGSDTQY
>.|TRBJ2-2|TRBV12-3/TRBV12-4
ASSLDGELF
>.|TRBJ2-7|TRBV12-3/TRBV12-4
ASSGTGTYEQY
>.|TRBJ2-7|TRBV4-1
ASSRNLGPYEQY
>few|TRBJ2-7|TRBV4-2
ASSQVGHEQY
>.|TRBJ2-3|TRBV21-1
ARMVADTQY
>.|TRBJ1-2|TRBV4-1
ASSQAIWDGYT
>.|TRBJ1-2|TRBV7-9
ASSLAQRHDYGYT
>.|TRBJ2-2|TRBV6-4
ASSAYPGSTGELF
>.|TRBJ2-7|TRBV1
TSSQDRDQGASYEQY
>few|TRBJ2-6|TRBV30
AWTGAFLGANVLT
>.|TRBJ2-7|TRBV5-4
ASSSRGVSYEQY
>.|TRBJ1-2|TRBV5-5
ASSLGQPYGYT
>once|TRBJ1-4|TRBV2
ASSESENEKLF
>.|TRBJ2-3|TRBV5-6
ASTRWTGLADTQY
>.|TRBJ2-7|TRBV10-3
AITLGASGGRISYEQY
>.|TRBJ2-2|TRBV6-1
ASSEYTGELF
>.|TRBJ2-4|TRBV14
ASSHRRAVKNIQY
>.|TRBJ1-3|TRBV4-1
ASSSVGNTIY
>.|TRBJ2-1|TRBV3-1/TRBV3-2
ASRGRDSMEF
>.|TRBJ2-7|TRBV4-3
ASSQEGFAGENPYQQY
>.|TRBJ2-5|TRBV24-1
ATSEKGPETQY
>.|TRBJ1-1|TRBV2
ASISKNTEAF
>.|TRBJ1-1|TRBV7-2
ASSFRDRTSEAF
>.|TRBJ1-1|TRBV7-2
ASSLLGAEAF
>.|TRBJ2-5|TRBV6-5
ASRVTGGAETQY
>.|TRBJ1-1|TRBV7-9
ASSAGMTEAF
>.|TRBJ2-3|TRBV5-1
ASRTTGFTDTQY
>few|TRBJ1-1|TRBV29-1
SVDRRNTEAF
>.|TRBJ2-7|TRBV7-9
ASSASGPGGQY
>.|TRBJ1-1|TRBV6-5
ASSYGSERMNTEAF
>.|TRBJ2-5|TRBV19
ASSTRDTRESETQY
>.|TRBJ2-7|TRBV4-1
ASSLRTSGSSYEQY
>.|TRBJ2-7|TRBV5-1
ASSLAGTGAYEQY
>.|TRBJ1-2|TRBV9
ASSADRVDNYGYT
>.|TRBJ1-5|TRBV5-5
ASSLEGGPQH
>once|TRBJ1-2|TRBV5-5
ASSLEAPPRYT
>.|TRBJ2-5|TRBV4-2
ASSQDSSQETQY
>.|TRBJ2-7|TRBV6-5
ASRRTGIYEQY
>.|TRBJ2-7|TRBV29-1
SASLASPLEQY
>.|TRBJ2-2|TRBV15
ATSRDSSGELF
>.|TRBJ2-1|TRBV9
ASSVASGTYNEQF
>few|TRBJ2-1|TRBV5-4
ASSPIVSNEQF
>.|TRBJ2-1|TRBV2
ASSQGTSGDEQF
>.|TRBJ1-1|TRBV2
ASSELATGRTEAF
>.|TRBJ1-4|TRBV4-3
ASSQEFGRQKLF
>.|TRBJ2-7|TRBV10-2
ASSGGDLGREQY